This is a list of T cell receptor beta chains from one sample in a study of monozygotic twins with inflammatory bowel disease. Using the 5' RACE reads, TCRdb records one entry per CDR3 protein without DNA. This sample carries hundreds of thousands of distinct CDR3 sequences, with about 2.2% going to the ten biggest clones. Sequenced sample: blood. The receptors were sampled from a human donor with ulcerative colitis or Crohn's disease, or a healthy co-twin of an affected twin (not recorded which). Each CDR3 is given with its conserved first and last residue.

TRBV5-1	TRBJ1-1	CASNRDRGPTEAFF
TRBV28	TRBJ1-1	CASRSTQAEAFF
TRBV13	TRBJ2-1	CASRGGGESLYNEQFF
TRBV6-5	TRBJ1-1	CASSTTGMGGTEAFF
TRBV27	TRBJ2-5	CASSLWGEQETQYF
TRBV20-1	TRBJ1-1	CSARPDIGNTEAFF
TRBV2	TRBJ1-4	CASDAGQSNEKLFF
TRBV6-1	TRBJ1-4	CASSVGQGGEKLFF
TRBV4-3	TRBJ2-1	CASSQESRFYNEQFF
TRBV20-1	TRBJ2-3	CSASLGGVAKDTQYF
TRBV5-6	TRBJ2-3	CASSLYWGSTDTQYF
TRBV3-1	TRBJ2-7	CASSQQYEQYF
TRBV7-3	TRBJ2-7	CASSSLSGSEQYF
TRBV27	TRBJ2-2	CASKAGTTNTGELFF
TRBV9	TRBJ2-6	CASSVDGGSGANVLTF
TRBV5-1	TRBJ2-7	CASSWDGSSYEQYF
TRBV7-3	TRBJ2-3	CASSLLGGIGSDTQYF
TRBV30	TRBJ2-1	CAWSVWVWREGFYNEQFF
TRBV3-1	TRBJ2-1	CASSQVGEQFF
TRBV4-3	TRBJ1-2	CASSQETGGHGYTF
TRBV18	TRBJ1-2	CASSPQRGANYGYTF
TRBV20-1	TRBJ1-5	CSATPGASNQPQHF
TRBV29-1	TRBJ2-7	CSVEGQSYEQYF
TRBV4-1	TRBJ2-7	CASSQDPGTGSYEQYF
TRBV20-1	TRBJ2-7	CSVAGVGYEQYF
TRBV7-2	TRBJ2-7	CASRSGGADTWNF
TRBV20-1	TRBJ2-7	CSASGRLNEQYF
TRBV11-3	TRBJ2-1	CASSSRDSNEQFF
TRBV7-2	TRBJ2-5	CASSLGGGRRETQYF
TRBV29-1	TRBJ2-3	CSHRGGADTQYF
TRBV19	TRBJ2-3	CASSTSLVRTDTQYF
TRBV25-1	TRBJ2-3	CASSELLGTQYF
TRBV6-5	TRBJ1-2	CASSYSTRFYGYTF
TRBV27	TRBJ2-7	CASSSSGSGYEQYF
TRBV3-1	TRBJ1-2	CASSQVAGNYGYTF
TRBV15	TRBJ1-5	CATSINQPQHF
TRBV7-3	TRBJ2-3	CASSLKGRGGTDTQYF
TRBV19	TRBJ1-2	CASSMEAPRVYGYTF
TRBV4-2	TRBJ1-4	CASSQDPRGNEKLFF
TRBV20-1	TRBJ1-1	CSARDSIEAFF
TRBV27	TRBJ2-7	CASSSATSGRSYEQYF
TRBV5-1	TRBJ2-5	CASSFVAGLQETQYF
TRBV24-1	TRBJ2-2	CATSDTRVGSTGELFF
TRBV7-9	TRBJ2-1	CASSLSGGYNEQFF
TRBV7-2	TRBJ1-5	CASSSQGPGNQPQHF
TRBV20-1	TRBJ2-1	CSARDLTGTGYNEQFF
TRBV2	TRBJ2-5	CASSLQDRYQETQYF
TRBV11-3	TRBJ1-2	CASIAGRGRRYGYTF
TRBV5-1	TRBJ2-1	CASSFNRAYNEQFF
TRBV7-2	TRBJ2-5	CASSLFPQEETQYF
TRBV7-2	TRBJ1-3	CASSLVGSPSGNTIYF
TRBV9	TRBJ1-2	CASSVGKSYGYTF
TRBV5-1	TRBJ2-1	CASSLEWSAGGSYNEQFF
TRBV20-1	TRBJ2-2	CSAFRTGGGTGELFF
TRBV6-5	TRBJ2-7	CASRDRDSYVQYF